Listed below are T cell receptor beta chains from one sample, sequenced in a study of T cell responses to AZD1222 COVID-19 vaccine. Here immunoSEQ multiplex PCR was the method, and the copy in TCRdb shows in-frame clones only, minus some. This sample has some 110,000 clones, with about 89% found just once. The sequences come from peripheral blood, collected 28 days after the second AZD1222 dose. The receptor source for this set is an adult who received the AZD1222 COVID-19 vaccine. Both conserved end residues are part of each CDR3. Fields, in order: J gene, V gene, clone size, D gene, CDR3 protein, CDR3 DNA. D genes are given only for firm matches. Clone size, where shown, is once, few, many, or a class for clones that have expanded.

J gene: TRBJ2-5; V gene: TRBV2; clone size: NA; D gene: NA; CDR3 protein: CASRKTGTTTTQYF; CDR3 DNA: TGTGCCAGCAGGAAGACCGGGACGACCACCACCCAGTACTTC
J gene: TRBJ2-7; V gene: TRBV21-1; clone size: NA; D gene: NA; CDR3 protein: CASSKTGTEKSYEQYF; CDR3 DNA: TGTGCCAGCAGCAAAACCGGGACCGAAAAATCCTACGAGCAGTACTTC
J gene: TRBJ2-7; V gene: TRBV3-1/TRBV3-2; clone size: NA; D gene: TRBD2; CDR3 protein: CASSKSGGGGRAYHEQYF; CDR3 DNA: TGTGCCAGCTCGAAAAGTGGAGGGGGCGGGAGGGCCTACCACGAGCAGTACTTC
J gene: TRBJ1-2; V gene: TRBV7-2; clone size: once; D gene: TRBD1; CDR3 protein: CASSPRTGSDYGYTF; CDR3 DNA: TGTGCCAGCAGCCCCCGGACAGGGTCGGACTATGGCTACACCTTC
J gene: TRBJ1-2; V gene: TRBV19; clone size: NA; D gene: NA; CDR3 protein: CASSIRPAGYGYTF; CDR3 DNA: TGTGCCAGTTCCATACGCCCGGCAGGGTATGGCTACACCTTC
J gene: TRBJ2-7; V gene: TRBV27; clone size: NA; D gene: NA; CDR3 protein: CASSLGRWGEQYF; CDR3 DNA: TGTGCCAGCAGTTTGGGACGGTGGGGGGAGCAGTACTTC
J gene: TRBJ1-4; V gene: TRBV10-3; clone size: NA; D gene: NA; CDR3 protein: CAISEAEEKLFF; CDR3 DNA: TGTGCCATCAGTGAGGCTGAGGAAAAACTGTTTTTT
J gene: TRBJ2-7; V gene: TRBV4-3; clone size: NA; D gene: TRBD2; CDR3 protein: CASSQVASGISYEQYF; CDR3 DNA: TGCGCCAGCAGCCAAGTGGCTAGCGGGATCTCCTACGAGCAGTACTTC
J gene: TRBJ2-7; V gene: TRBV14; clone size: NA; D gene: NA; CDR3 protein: CASSQALWDEQYF; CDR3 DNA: TGTGCCAGCAGCCAAGCGCTCTGGGACGAGCAGTACTTC
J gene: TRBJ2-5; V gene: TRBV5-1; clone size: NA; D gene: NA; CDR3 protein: CASSLDGREETQYF; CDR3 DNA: TGCGCCAGCAGCTTGGATGGTCGGGAAGAGACCCAGTACTTC
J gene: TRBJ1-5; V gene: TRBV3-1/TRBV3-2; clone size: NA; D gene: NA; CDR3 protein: CASSQHNERNQPQHF; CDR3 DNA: TGTGCCAGCAGCCAACACAACGAAAGAAATCAGCCCCAGCATTTT
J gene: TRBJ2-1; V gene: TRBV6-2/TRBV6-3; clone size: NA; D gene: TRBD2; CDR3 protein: CASSMTSGRANEQFF; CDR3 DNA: TGTGCCAGCAGCATGACTAGCGGGAGGGCCAACGAGCAGTTCTTC
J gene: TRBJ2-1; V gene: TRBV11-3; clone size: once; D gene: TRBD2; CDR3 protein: CASRISGVYNEQFF; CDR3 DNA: TGTGCCAGCAGAATTAGCGGGGTATACAATGAGCAGTTCTTC
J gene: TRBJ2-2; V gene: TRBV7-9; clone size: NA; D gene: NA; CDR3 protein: CASSLEGGRTGELFF; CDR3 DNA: TGTGCCAGCAGCTTGGAGGGCGGGCGCACCGGGGAGCTGTTTTTT
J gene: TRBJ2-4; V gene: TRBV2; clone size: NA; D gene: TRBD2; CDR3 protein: CASRGLAGGGLAKNIQYF; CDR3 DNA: TGTGCCAGCAGAGGACTAGCGGGAGGGGGGCTAGCCAAAAACATTCAGTACTTC
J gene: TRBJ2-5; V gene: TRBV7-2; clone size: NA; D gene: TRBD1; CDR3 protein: CASSLTWDRQETQYF; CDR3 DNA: TGTGCCAGCAGCCTCACTTGGGACAGACAAGAGACCCAGTACTTC
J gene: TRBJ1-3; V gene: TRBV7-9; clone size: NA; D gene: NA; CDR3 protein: CASSLVASGNTIYF; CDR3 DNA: TGTGCCAGCAGCTTAGTAGCATCTGGAAACACCATATATTTT
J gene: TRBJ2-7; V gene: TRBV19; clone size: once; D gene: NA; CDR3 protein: CASSIGIDNEQYF; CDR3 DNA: TGTGCCAGTAGTATCGGCATCGACAACGAGCAGTACTTC
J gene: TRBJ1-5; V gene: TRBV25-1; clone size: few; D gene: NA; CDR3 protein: CASRGDTSNQPQHF; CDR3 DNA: TGTGCCAGCAGGGGCGACACGAGCAATCAGCCCCAGCATTTT
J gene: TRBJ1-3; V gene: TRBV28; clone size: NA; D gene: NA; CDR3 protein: CASTPGGAGAGNTIYF; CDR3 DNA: TGTGCCAGCACACCCGGAGGAGCAGGGGCTGGAAACACCATATATTTT
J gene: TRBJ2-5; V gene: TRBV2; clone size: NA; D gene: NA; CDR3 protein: CASSDPKETQYF; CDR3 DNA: TGTGCCAGCAGTGACCCCAAAGAGACCCAGTACTTC
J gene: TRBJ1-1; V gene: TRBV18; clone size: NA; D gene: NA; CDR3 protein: CASSPQNSYTEAFF; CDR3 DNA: TGTGCCAGCTCACCCCAAAACAGCTACACTGAAGCTTTCTTT
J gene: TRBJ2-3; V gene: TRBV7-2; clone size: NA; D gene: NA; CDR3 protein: CASSLVVGTSTDTQYF; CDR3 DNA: TGTGCCAGCAGCTTAGTTGTCGGAACCAGCACAGATACGCAGTATTTT